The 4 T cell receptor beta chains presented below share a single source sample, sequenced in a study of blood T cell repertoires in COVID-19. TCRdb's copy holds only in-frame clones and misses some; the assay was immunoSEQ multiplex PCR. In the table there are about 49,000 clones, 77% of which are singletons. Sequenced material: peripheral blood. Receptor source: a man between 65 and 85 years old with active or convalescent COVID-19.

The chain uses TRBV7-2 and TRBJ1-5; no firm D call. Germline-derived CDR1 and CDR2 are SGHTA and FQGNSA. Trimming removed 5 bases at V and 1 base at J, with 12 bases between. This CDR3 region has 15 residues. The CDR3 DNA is TGTGCCAGCAGCAGCCGTTCAGGAAGCAATCAGCCCCAGCATTTT. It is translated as CASSSRSGSNQPQHF.

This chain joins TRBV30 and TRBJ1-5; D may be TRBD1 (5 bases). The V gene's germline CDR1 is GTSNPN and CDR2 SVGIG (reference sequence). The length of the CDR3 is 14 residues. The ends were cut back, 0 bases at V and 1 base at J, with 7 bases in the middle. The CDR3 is CAWSVSGSNQPQHF. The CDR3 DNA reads TGTGCCTGGAGTGTATCAGGGAGCAATCAGCCCCAGCATTTT.

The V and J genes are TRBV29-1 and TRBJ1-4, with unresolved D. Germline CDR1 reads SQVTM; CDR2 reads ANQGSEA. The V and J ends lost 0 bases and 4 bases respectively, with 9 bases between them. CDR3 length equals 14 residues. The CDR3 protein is CSVEDPPGNEKLFF. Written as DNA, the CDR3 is TGCAGCGTTGAAGATCCACCCGGTAATGAAAAACTGTTTTTT.

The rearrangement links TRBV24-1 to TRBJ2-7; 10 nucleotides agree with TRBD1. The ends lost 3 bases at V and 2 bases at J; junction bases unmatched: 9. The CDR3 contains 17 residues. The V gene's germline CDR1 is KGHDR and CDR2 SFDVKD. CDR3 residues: CATSDARDRGVPYEQYF. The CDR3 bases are TGTGCCACCAGTGATGCCCGGGACAGGGGAGTCCCCTACGAGCAGTACTTC.